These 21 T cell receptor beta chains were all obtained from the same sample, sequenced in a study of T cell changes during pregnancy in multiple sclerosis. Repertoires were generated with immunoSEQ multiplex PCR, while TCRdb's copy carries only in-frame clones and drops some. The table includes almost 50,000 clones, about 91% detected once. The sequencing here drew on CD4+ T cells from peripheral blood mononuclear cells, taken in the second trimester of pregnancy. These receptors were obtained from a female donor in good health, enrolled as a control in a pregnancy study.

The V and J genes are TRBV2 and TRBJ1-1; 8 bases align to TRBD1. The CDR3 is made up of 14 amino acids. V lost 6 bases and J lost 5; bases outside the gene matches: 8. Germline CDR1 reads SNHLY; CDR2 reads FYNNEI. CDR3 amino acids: CASSLTGGRTEAFF. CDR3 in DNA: TGTGCCAGCAGCCTAACAGGGGGACGTACTGAAGCTTTCTTT.

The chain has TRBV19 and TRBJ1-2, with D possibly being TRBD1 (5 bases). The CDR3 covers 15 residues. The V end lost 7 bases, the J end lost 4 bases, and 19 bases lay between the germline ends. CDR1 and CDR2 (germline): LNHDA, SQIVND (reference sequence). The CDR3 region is CASTPAAGPSYGYTF. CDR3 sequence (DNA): TGTGCCAGTACTCCGGCGGCGGGGCCTAGCTATGGCTACACCTTC.

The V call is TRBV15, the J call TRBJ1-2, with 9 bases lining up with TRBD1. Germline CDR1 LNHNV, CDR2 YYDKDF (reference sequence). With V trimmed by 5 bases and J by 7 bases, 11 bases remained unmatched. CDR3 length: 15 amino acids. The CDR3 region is CATSARQGVESGYTF. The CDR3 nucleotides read TGTGCCACCAGCGCCCGACAGGGGGTGGAGAGTGGCTACACCTTC.

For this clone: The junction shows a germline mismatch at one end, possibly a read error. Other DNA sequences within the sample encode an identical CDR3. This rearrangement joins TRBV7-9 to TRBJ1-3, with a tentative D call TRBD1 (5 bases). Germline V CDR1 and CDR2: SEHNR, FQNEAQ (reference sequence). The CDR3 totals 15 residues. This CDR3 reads CASSSNRNSGNTIYF. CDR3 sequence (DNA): TGCGCCAGCAGCTCCAACAGGAACTCTGGAAACACCATATATTTT.

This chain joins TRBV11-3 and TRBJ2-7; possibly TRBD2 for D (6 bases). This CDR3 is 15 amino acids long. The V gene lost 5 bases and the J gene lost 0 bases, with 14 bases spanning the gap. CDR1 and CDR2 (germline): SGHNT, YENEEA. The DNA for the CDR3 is TGTGCCAGCAGCCTGGGGGGAGGTGGCTCCTACGAGCAGTACTTC. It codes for CASSLGGGGSYEQYF.

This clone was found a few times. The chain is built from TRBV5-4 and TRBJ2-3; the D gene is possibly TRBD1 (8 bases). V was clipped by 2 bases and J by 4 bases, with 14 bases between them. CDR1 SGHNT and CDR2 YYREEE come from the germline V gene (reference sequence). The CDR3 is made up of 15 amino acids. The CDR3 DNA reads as TGTGCCAGCAGCTTTAGGACAGGGAGGGCAGATACGCAGTATTTT. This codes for CASSFRTGRADTQYF.

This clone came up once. CDR3 protein: CASSNELGRNYEQYF. In DNA, the CDR3 is TGTGCCAGCAGTAACGAACTAGGTCGAAACTACGAGCAGTACTTC. V usage is TRBV27 and J usage is TRBJ2-7; tentatively, D is TRBD2 (5 bases). The CDR3 totals 15 residues. V lost 5 bases, J lost 3 bases, and 17 bases lay in between. The V gene's germline CDR1 is MNHEY and CDR2 SMNVEV (reference sequence).

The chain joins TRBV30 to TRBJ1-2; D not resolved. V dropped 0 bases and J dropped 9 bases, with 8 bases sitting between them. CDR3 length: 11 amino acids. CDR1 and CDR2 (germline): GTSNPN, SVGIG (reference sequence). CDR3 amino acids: CAWSVGSSYTF. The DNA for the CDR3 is TGTGCCTGGAGTGTAGGGAGTAGCTACACCTTC.

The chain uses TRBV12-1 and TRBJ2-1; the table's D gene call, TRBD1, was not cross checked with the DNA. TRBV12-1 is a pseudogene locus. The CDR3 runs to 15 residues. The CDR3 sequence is CASSSRDRVHNEQFF. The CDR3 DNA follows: TGTGCCAGCAGCTCCCGGGACAGGGTCCACAATGAGCAGTTCTTC.

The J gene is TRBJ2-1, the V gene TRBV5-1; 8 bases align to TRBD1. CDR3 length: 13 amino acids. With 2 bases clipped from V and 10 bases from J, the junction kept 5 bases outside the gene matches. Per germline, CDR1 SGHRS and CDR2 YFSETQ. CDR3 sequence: CASSFTRDREQFF. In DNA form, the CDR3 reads TGCGCCAGCAGCTTTACCCGGGACAGGGAGCAGTTCTTC.

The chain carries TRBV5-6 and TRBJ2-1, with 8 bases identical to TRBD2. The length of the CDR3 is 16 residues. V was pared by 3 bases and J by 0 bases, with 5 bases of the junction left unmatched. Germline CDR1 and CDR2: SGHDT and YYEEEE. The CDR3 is CASSWGAGASYNEQFF. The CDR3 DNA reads TGTGCCAGCAGCTGGGGAGCGGGGGCCTCCTACAATGAGCAGTTCTTC.

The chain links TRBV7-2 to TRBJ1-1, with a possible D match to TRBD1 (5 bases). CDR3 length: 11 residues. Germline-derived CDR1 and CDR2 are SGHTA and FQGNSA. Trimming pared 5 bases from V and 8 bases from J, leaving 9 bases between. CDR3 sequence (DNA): TGTGCCAGCAGCCAGGGCACCGAAGCTTTCTTT. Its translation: CASSQGTEAFF.

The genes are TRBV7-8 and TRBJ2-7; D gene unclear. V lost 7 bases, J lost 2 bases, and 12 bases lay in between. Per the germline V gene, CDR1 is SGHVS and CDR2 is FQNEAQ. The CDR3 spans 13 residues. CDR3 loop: CASNDQVPYEQYF. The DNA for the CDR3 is TGTGCCAGCAACGATCAGGTCCCCTACGAGCAGTACTTC.

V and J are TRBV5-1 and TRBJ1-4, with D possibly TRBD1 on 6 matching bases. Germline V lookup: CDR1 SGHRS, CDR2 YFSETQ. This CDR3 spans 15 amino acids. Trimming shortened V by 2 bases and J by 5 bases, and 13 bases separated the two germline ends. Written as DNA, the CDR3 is TGCGCCAGCAGCTTTTACAGGGATTCCAATGAAAAACTGTTTTTT. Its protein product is CASSFYRDSNEKLFF.

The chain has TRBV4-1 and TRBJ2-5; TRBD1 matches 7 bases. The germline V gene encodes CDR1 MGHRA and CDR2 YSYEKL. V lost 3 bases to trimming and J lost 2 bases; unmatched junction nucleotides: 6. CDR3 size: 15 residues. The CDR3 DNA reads TGCGCCAGCAGCCATCCCGACAGGGTACAAGAGACCCAGTACTTC. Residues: CASSHPDRVQETQYF.

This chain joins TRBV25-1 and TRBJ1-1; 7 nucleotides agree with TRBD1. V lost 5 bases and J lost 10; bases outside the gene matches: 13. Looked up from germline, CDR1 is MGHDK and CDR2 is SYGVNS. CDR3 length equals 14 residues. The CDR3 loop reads CASSLNDREGGAFF. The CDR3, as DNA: TGTGCCAGCAGTTTAAATGACAGGGAAGGGGGAGCTTTCTTT.

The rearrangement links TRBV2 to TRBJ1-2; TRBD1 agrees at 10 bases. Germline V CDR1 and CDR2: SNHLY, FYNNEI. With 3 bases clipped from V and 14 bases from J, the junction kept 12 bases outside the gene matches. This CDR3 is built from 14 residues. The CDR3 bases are TGTGCCAGCAGTGATCGTGGGGGGACAGGGGTTAGGACCTTC. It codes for CASSDRGGTGVRTF.

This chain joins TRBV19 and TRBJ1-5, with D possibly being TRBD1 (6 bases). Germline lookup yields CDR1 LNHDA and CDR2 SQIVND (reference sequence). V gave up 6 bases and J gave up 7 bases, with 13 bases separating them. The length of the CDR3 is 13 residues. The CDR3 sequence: CASSPQGPQPQHF. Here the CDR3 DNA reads TGTGCCAGTAGCCCACAGGGTCCCCAGCCCCAGCATTTT.

DNA for the CDR3: TGTGCCAGCAGTGACAGGTTCTCTGGAAACACCATATATTTT. Translation: CASSDRFSGNTIYF. The V and J genes are TRBV6-1 and TRBJ1-3; D remains ambiguous. Germline CDR1 reads MNHNS; CDR2 reads SASEGT. The CDR3 is 14 amino acids. Trimming took off 3 bases at V and 0 bases at J, with 6 bases between the two ends.

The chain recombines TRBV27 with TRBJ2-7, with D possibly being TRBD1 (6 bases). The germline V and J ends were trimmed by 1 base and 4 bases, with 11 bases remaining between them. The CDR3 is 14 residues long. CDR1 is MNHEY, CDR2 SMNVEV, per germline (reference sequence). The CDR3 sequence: CASSLYIGGYEQYF. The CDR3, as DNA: TGTGCCAGCAGTTTATATATAGGGGGTTACGAGCAGTACTTC.

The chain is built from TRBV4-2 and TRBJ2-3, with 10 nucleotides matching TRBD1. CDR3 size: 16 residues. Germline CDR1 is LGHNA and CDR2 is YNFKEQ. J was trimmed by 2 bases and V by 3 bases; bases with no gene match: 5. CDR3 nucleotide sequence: TGTGCCAGCAGCCACCCGGGACAGGGGAACACAGATACGCAGTATTTT. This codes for CASSHPGQGNTDTQYF.